One and the same sample provided the 15 T cell receptor beta chains below, sequenced in a study of cytomegalovirus exposure and HLA in healthy donors. Primers: 60 Vbeta forward and 13 Jbeta reverse. Here immunoSEQ multiplex PCR was the method, and the copy in TCRdb shows in-frame clones only, minus some. Of around 120,000 clones in the sample, approximately 80% were seen once. The sample comprised PBMCs. The receptor set was obtained from a female donor in good health and CMV-seropositive.

The genes are TRBV5-1 and TRBJ1-4, with 8 bases lining up with TRBD1. This CDR3 contains 15 residues. With V trimmed by 5 bases and J by 6 bases, 9 bases remained unmatched. CDR1 SGHRS and CDR2 YFSETQ come from the germline V gene. The CDR3 sequence is CASSFIPGGDEKLFF. The CDR3 DNA reads as TGCGCCAGCAGTTTTATCCCAGGGGGCGATGAAAAACTGTTTTTT.

The gene calls are TRBV11-3 and TRBJ2-3; D call uncertain. CDR1 is SGHNT and CDR2 is YENEEA in the germline V gene. The CDR3 extends over 13 amino acids. Trimming removed 6 bases at V and 0 bases at J, with 7 bases between. CDR3 sequence reads: CASSRESTDTQYF. In DNA, the CDR3 is TGTGCCAGCAGTCGTGAGAGCACAGATACGCAGTATTTT.

The chain links TRBV6-1 to TRBJ2-2, with D unresolved. V shed 7 bases and J shed 0 bases, with 9 bases lying between them. The CDR3 is made up of 14 amino acids. Germline lookup yields CDR1 MNHNS and CDR2 SASEGT. The CDR3: CASIRQANTGELFF. CDR3 DNA sequence: TGTGCCAGCATTAGGCAGGCGAACACCGGGGAGCTGTTTTTT.

The chain carries TRBV7-9 and TRBJ2-3; 7 bases line up with TRBD2. CDR3 length equals 16 residues. Germline CDR1 is SEHNR and CDR2 is FQNEAQ (reference sequence). Trimming removed 5 bases from V and 2 bases from J; junction bases left unmatched: 10. CDR3 sequence reads: CASSTSGTRVTDTQYF. The CDR3, as DNA: TGTGCCAGCAGCACCAGCGGGACGAGAGTCACAGATACGCAGTATTTT.

The DNA for the CDR3 is TGTGCCAGCAACCAGGGCCCCCATCAGCCCCAGCATTTT. Its protein product is CASNQGPHQPQHF. V is TRBV7-8 and J is TRBJ1-5; TRBD1 is a possible D gene (5 bases). CDR3 length: 13 amino acids. With 7 bases removed from V and 5 bases from J, the gap between germline ends came to 12 bases. The V gene's germline CDR1 is SGHVS and CDR2 FQNEAQ.

V and J are TRBV28 and TRBJ1-4, with D perhaps matching TRBD1 (5 bases). The CDR3 runs 14 residues. The germline V gene encodes CDR1 MDHEN and CDR2 SYDVKM. V gave up 4 bases and J gave up 4 bases, with 10 bases separating them. DNA of the CDR3: TGTGCCAGCAGTTCGGGGGGTTATAATGAAAAACTGTTTTTT. This codes for CASSSGGYNEKLFF.

In this sample, this clone turned up once. The chain uses TRBV7-2 and TRBJ2-7; TRBD1 matches 7 bases. Trimming at V came to 4 bases and at J to 3 bases, leaving 6 bases not matched to a gene. CDR3 length equals 14 residues. CDR1 SGHTA and CDR2 FQGNSA come from the germline V gene. The CDR3 DNA reads as TGTGCCAGCAGCTGGGACAGCCTAAGCTACGAGCAGTACTTC. Translating gives CASSWDSLSYEQYF.

The gene calls are TRBV5-1 and TRBJ1-2; no reliable D call. Trimming pared 4 bases from V and 7 bases from J, leaving 11 bases between. The CDR3 loop spans 12 amino acids. Germline CDR1 SGHRS, CDR2 YFSETQ. The CDR3, as DNA: TGCGCCAGCAGCCAGGACTTTTCTGGCTACACCTTC. It is translated as CASSQDFSGYTF.

V is TRBV2 and J is TRBJ2-2; TRBD2 might be the D (6 bases). The CDR3 has 13 amino acids. V lost 6 bases to trimming and J lost 7 bases, with 12 bases between them. Germline CDR1 is SNHLY and CDR2 is FYNNEI. For the CDR3, the DNA is TGTGCCAGCAGCCGACTAGAGGTCGGGGAGCTGTTTTTT. Translation gives CASSRLEVGELFF.

This chain connects TRBV6-1 to TRBJ1-5, with 10 bases that match TRBD1. CDR3 length: 17 residues. CDR1 MNHNS and CDR2 SASEGT come from the germline V gene. V shed 6 bases and J 1 base; nucleotides not matched to a gene: 9. The CDR3 nucleotides read TGTGCCAGCAGGGAAACCGGGACAGGGGCGAGCAATCAGCCCCAGCATTTT. Translating it yields CASRETGTGASNQPQHF.

The chain employs TRBV30 and TRBJ1-1, with no clear D. CDR3 size: 10 residues. In germline, CDR1 is GTSNPN, CDR2 SVGIG (reference sequence). V was shortened by 2 bases and J by 7 bases, with 5 bases between the two germline ends. In nucleotides, the CDR3 is TGTGCCTGGAGTCCGAGTGAAGCTTTCTTT. As protein: CAWSPSEAFF.

As regards this clone: A junction end diverges from the germline sequence, so it may reflect a read error. In nucleotides, the CDR3 is TGTGCTAGCAGCCTGGGACTAGCGGGGTTCCGGGAGACCCAGTACTTC. Protein product: CASSLGLAGFRETQYF. The chain uses TRBV7-7 and TRBJ2-5; 13 positions match TRBD2. CDR1 is SSHAT and CDR2 is FNYEAQ in the germline V gene (reference sequence). This CDR3 is built from 16 residues. The full variable domain, its missing parts supplied by reference TRBV7-7 and TRBJ2-5, is GAGVSQSPRYKVTKRGQDVTLRCDPISSHATLYWYQQALGQGPEFLTYFNYEAQPDKSGLPSDRFSAERPEGSISTLTIQRTEQRDSAMYRCASSLGLAGFRETQYFGPGTRLLVL.

The rearrangement links TRBV30 to TRBJ1-2; D possibly corresponds to TRBD1 (5 bases). The CDR3 has 14 amino acids. The ends were cut back, 4 bases at V and 3 bases at J, with 15 bases in the middle. Germline V gene data show CDR1 as GTSNPN and CDR2 as SVGIG (reference sequence). This chain's CDR3 is CAWNLDLGDYGYTF. DNA for the CDR3: TGTGCCTGGAACTTGGACCTAGGGGACTATGGCTACACCTTC.

The chain joins TRBV15 to TRBJ1-2; no clear D gene. CDR3 length: 16 residues. Germline values: CDR1 LNHNV, CDR2 YYDKDF (reference sequence). V was trimmed by 5 bases and J by 4 bases, leaving 20 bases between them. The CDR3 is CATSLTYLSELYGYTF. CDR3 in DNA: TGTGCCACCAGCCTGACATACCTCTCAGAGCTCTATGGCTACACCTTC.

This clone was seen just once. The V and J genes are TRBV9 and TRBJ2-1; 9 bases map to TRBD1. Germline V CDR1 and CDR2: SGDLS, YYNGEE. This CDR3 comprises 16 residues. Trimming at V came to 0 bases and at J to 6 bases, leaving 7 bases not matched to a gene. CDR3 coding DNA: TGTGCCAGCAGCGTAGCTCCCTGGGACAGGGCCAATGAGCAGTTCTTC. Encoded protein: CASSVAPWDRANEQFF.